The text below deals with one T cell receptor beta chain. This sample was included in a study of graft-versus-host responses after intestinal transplantation. The germline V gene encodes CDR1 SGDLS and CDR2 YYNGEE. The ends were cut back, 2 bases at V and 4 bases at J, with 9 bases in the middle. The CDR3 has 13 residues. The protocol was immunoSEQ multiplex PCR, while the TCRdb copy is restricted to in-frame clones and leaves out a portion. The sample shows approximately 16,000 clones, around 90% of them seen only once. The rearrangement joins TRBV9 to TRBJ1-1, with D unresolved. The sequenced sample was PBMCs, obtained roughly 15 weeks after intestinal transplant. The receptor's source is a human patient who received an intestinal transplant, so some T cells may come from the graft donor. CDR3 residues: CASSVDTFTEAFF. In DNA form, the CDR3 reads TGTGCCAGCAGCGTCGACACATTCACTGAAGCTTTCTTT.